This is a list of T cell receptor beta chains from one sample in a study of glioma-infiltrating T cells after dendritic cell vaccination. Produced via immunoSEQ multiplex PCR; TCRdb's table is partial and in-frame only. The data contain about 50,000 clones, more than 75% of them singletons. This specimen was blood, taken after dendritic cell vaccination. The receptors shown here come from a human donor with glioblastoma. CDR3s include the opening cysteine and the closing phenylalanine or tryptophan.

j_call v_call cdr3_aa
TRBJ2-7 TRBV29-1 CSVEGGTGAPYNSYEQYF
TRBJ1-6 TRBV4-1 CASSQVLPRQGGNSPLHF
TRBJ1-2 TRBV12-5 CASGLVPQDSKGGYTF
TRBJ2-3 TRBV28 CASRTGVAWERGLLDTQYF
TRBJ2-5 TRBV29-1 CSGKQETQYF
TRBJ1-4 TRBV27 CASSLSPAGYEKLFF
TRBJ2-6 TRBV19 CASKPADLLGFGANVLTF
TRBJ1-2 TRBV6-1 CASITYSRSYGYTF
TRBJ1-3 TRBV7-3 CASSFGDRVNF
TRBJ2-2 TRBV7-6 CASSLGPGELFF
TRBJ2-7 TRBV6-5 CASIGLAGLYEQYF
TRBJ1-1 TRBV18 CASSLRTGGLMNTEAFF
TRBJ1-6 TRBV7-9 CASSPGTGINSPLHF
TRBJ2-7 TRBV7-3 CASSLIGTGPYEQYF
TRBJ2-3 TRBV10-2 CASSESGQGGTDTQYF
TRBJ1-4 TRBV6-6 CASSVLEKLFF
TRBJ1-6 TRBV9 CASSVGQGQNSPLHF
TRBJ1-5 TRBV9 CASGGISNQPQHF
TRBJ2-1 TRBV7-8 CASRKTGGDLYNEQFF
TRBJ2-2 TRBV6-1 CASSWAATGELFF
TRBJ2-5 TRBV27 CASSERGPMGETQYF
TRBJ2-7 TRBV14 CASSQDSPRYYEQYF
TRBJ2-7 TRBV9 CASSVGQGTYEQYF